This T cell receptor beta chain came from a study of blood T cell repertoires in COVID-19. Looking at the study overall: Samples representing acute and convalescent COVID-19 were sourced from the United States, Italy and Spain. Sources were T cells, B-cell-depleted T cells, or PBMCs; the material itself was cDNA or gDNA.

The V gene end was trimmed by 0 bases and the J gene end by 4 bases; junction bases not matched to a gene: 4. CDR1 is SGHNT, CDR2 YYREEE, per germline (reference sequence). CDR3 length equals 15 residues. Original processing notes: Nucleated cell number was recorded as an estimate derived from reference gene primer amplification. TCRdb's table, derived via immunoSEQ multiplex PCR, lists solely in-frame clones and lacks some. V and J calls and clone size are those listed in that table; D and trimming were worked out from the DNA. Found here are 240,000 or so clones, over 75% of them singletons; the top ten hold roughly 0.8%.

The rearrangement links TRBV5-4 to TRBJ1-2, with 9 bases identical to TRBD1. The sequence came from a woman under 40 with acute or convalescent COVID-19. Sequences were obtained from peripheral blood. The CDR3: CASSLGDRALYGYTF. The CDR3 DNA sequence: TGTGCCAGCAGCTTGGGGGACAGGGCCCTCTATGGCTACACCTTC.